This T cell receptor (beta chain) was observed in a study of T cell changes during pregnancy in multiple sclerosis. V lost 4 bases to trimming and J lost 2 bases; unmatched junction nucleotides: 6. Germline-derived CDR1 and CDR2 are SGHNT and YYREEE (reference sequence). CDR3 size: 15 residues. Clones were sequenced by immunoSEQ multiplex PCR, and TCRdb holds only the in-frame ones, with some missing. The sample has about 86,000 clones, under 95% seen once. The V call is TRBV5-4, the J call TRBJ2-5; the match to TRBD2 covers 9 bases. Sequences were derived from peripheral blood, sampled in the first trimester of pregnancy. The sequence came from a female donor in good health, enrolled as a control in a pregnancy study. The CDR3 DNA is TGTGCCAGCAGCCGGGCTAGCGGGGAACAAGAGACCCAGTACTTC. Translating gives CASSRASGEQETQYF.